This T cell receptor beta chain was identified during a study of sequential checkpoint blockade in melanoma. Across the study: About two dozen patients had matched tumor biopsies before treatment and at week 13 after nivolumab or ipilimumab alone. Regarding the study as a whole: Tumor T-cell fraction and clonality correlated with PD-L1 and CD8+ counts. Response in arm A was associated with pretreatment TIL clonality.

Treatment defined: randomized to nivolumab then ipilimumab (arm A) or the reverse (arm B). Per the germline V gene, CDR1 is MDHEN and CDR2 is SYDVKM. The CDR3 is 15 amino acids. Trimming shortened V by 6 bases and J by 10 bases, and 19 bases separated the two germline ends. This clone was seen more than once but under ten times. Its antigen remains unidentified. Here immunoSEQ multiplex PCR was the method, and the copy in TCRdb shows in-frame clones only, minus some. The sample carries about 2,500 clones, 20% to 25% recorded once. The V call is TRBV28, the J call TRBJ1-6; D might be TRBD1 (6 bases). The specimen was tumor tissue (inferred from file names), collected from a patient given nivolumab and ipilimumab in sequence. This clonotype originated in a human donor with melanoma. The CDR3 nucleotides read TGTGCCAGCAGCCCCGGACAGAACACCTGGTCACCCCTCCACTTT. Protein: CASSPGQNTWSPLHF. Drawing the rest from reference TRBV28 and TRBJ1-6, the complete variable domain is DVKVTQSSRYLVKRTGEKVFLECVQDMDHENMFWYRQDPGLGLRLIYFSYDVKMKEKGDIPEGYSVSREKKERFSLILESASTNQTSMYLCASSPGQNTWSPLHFGNGTRLTVT.